These 28 T cell receptor beta chains originate from one sample sequenced in a study of T cells in Graves' hyperthyroidism and ophthalmopathy. The investigators amplified TCR beta CDR3 regions from RNA transcripts. TCR CDR3 underwent first-round RT-PCR with the HTBI primer set. Via MiXCR, TCRdb re-called the multiplex PCR reads, giving one row per CDR3 protein. Among a few hundred thousand distinct CDR3 sequences listed, 15% to 20% were seen once. Sequencing was carried out using blood. Receptors were obtained from a man in his late teens or twenties with Graves' ophthalmopathy.

The chain employs TRBV7-9 and TRBJ2-7; no reliable D call. Germline CDR1 SEHNR, CDR2 FQNEAQ (reference sequence). With 5 bases removed from V and 5 bases from J, the gap between germline ends came to 13 bases. The CDR3 is made up of 13 amino acids. This CDR3 reads CASSPHGENEQYF. CDR3 nucleotide sequence: TGTGCCAGCAGCCCGCATGGGGAAAACGAGCAGTACTTC.

This clonotype showed up many times. V and J are TRBV27 and TRBJ1-2, with 8 bases that match TRBD1. The CDR3 loop spans 12 amino acids. From germline, CDR1 is MNHEY and CDR2 SMNVEV (reference sequence). V trimming: 8 bases; J trimming: 4 bases; junction bases outside the gene matches: 3. The CDR3 bases are TGTGCCAGCGGACAGGGAGGCTATGGCTACACCTTC. Its protein product is CASGQGGYGYTF.

This clonotype showed up many times. V gene TRBV20-1 combines with J gene TRBJ2-1; TRBD2 matches at 9 bases. The germline CDR1 and CDR2 sequences are DFQATT and SNEGSKA (reference sequence). The CDR3 contains 14 residues. Germline trimming cut 5 bases from V and 8 bases from J; bases unmatched to any gene: 10. CDR3 sequence reads: CSAPRAGGAYEQFF. The CDR3 nucleotides are TGCAGTGCTCCGCGCGCGGGGGGGGCATATGAGCAGTTCTTC.

The CDR3 spells CASSFGQGGSEGSETQYF. CDR3 DNA sequence: TGTGCCAGCAGTTTCGGCCAGGGGGGGTCCGAGGGGTCGGAGACCCAGTACTTC. J is TRBJ2-5 and V is TRBV12-3 or TRBV12-4; D assignment may be TRBD1 or TRBD2 (7 bases each). The ends were cut back, 3 bases at V and 5 bases at J, with 25 bases in the middle. This CDR3 spans 18 amino acids.

This chain connects TRBV28 to TRBJ2-5; D may match TRBD1 or TRBD2 (5 bases each). V was clipped by 3 bases and J by 4 bases, with 15 bases between them. This CDR3 has 15 residues. Per the germline V gene, CDR1 is MDHEN and CDR2 is SYDVKM. CDR3 in amino acids: CASSLSPTRGETQYF. CDR3 bases: TGTGCCAGCAGTTTGTCCCCAACGAGGGGAGAGACCCAGTACTTC.

The chain combines TRBV7-2 with TRBJ2-7; 9 bases line up with TRBD2. Germline V lookup: CDR1 SGHTA, CDR2 FQGNSA. With 5 bases clipped from V and 7 bases from J, the junction kept 9 bases outside the gene matches. The CDR3 has 14 residues. In DNA form, the CDR3 reads TGTGCCAGCAGCCCCGCGGGAGGGGCTCGGGAGCAGTACTTC. Translating gives CASSPAGGAREQYF.

A remark on this clonotype: One base away lies a much larger clone, so this may be a sequencing read error. This chain connects TRBV6-1 to TRBJ1-1, with a weak D call TRBD1 (5 bases). Germline V gene sequence: CDR1 MNHNS, CDR2 SASEGT. Trimming stripped 4 bases from V and 4 bases from J, with 13 bases between. CDR3 length: 14 residues. The CDR3 DNA reads TGTGCCAGCAGTGGGTCCGGGGCGGTCACTGAAGCTTTCTTT. Its translation: CASSGSGAVTEAFF.

This clonotype was detected many times. The chain is built from TRBV3-1 and TRBJ2-7; tentatively, D is TRBD1 or TRBD2 (6 bases each). The length of the CDR3 is 16 residues. V lost 1 base and J 3 bases, leaving 16 bases between the germline ends. Germline V gives CDR1 LGHDT, CDR2 YNNKEL (reference sequence). The CDR3 loop is CASSQGQGGLLYEQYF. In DNA form, the CDR3 reads TGTGCCAGCAGCCAAGGGCAAGGGGGGCTCCTCTACGAGCAGTACTTC.

This clonotype has ten or more counts. The genes are TRBV5-1 and TRBJ2-2; no clear D. V lost 0 bases and J lost 1, with 7 bases in between. This CDR3 contains 15 residues. Germline CDR1 reads SGHRS; CDR2 reads YFSETQ. The CDR3 spells CASSLEGQNTGELFF. DNA for the CDR3: TGCGCCAGCAGCTTGGAAGGGCAGAACACCGGGGAGCTGTTTTTT.

This rearrangement joins TRBV6-1 to TRBJ1-2; TRBD1 is a possible D gene (6 bases). The CDR3 is 14 residues long. V dropped 5 bases and J dropped 4 bases, with 14 bases sitting between them. The germline gives CDR1 MNHNS, CDR2 SASEGT. The CDR3 loop is CASSQQGRGYGYTF. Written as DNA, the CDR3 is TGTGCCAGCAGTCAACAGGGAAGGGGCTATGGCTACACCTTC.

This clonotype was seen repeatedly, ten times or more. CDR3 coding DNA: TGTGCCAGCAACCCTCAGGGACAGGGCTACGAGCAGTACTTC. It encodes CASNPQGQGYEQYF. This chain links TRBV7-8 with TRBJ2-7; 9 nucleotides agree with TRBD1. The CDR3 runs 14 residues. Trimming at V came to 7 bases and at J to 3 bases, leaving 7 bases not matched to a gene. Germline V CDR1 and CDR2: SGHVS, FQNEAQ.

A few counts support this clonotype. The chain combines TRBV6-1 with TRBJ2-2, with D unclear. The CDR3 contains 14 residues. The V gene lost 5 bases and the J gene lost 4 bases, with 11 bases spanning the gap. Per the germline V gene, CDR1 is MNHNS and CDR2 is SASEGT. The CDR3: CASSMEGATGELFF. CDR3 DNA sequence: TGTGCCAGCAGTATGGAAGGAGCCACCGGGGAGCTGTTTTTT.

With regard to this clonotype: Here the CDR3 omits its conserved ending phenylalanine or tryptophan, so a read error is the likely source. The J gene is TRBJ1-2, the V gene TRBV4-1; no definite D call. The CDR3 consists of 16 residues. From germline, CDR1 is MGHRA and CDR2 YSYEKL. Trimming left V 0 bases short and J 4 bases short, with 15 bases between. CDR3 nucleotides: TGCGCCAGCAGCCAAGAAAGGTCAGTAACGGGCTATGGCTACACCTCC. Its protein is CASSQERSVTGYGYTS.

The count of this clonotype is one. The junction departs from the called germline gene at one end, perhaps through a read error. V usage is TRBV6-5 and J usage is TRBJ2-2, with TRBD2 matching 7 bases. Germline CDR1 is MNHEY and CDR2 is SVGAGI. The CDR3 runs 16 residues. CDR3 in amino acids: CASSDSAGDHTGELFF. CDR3 nucleotide sequence: TGTGCCAGCAGTGACTCGGCGGGAGATCACACCGGGGAGCTGTTTTTT.

This clonotype came up many times. The chain links TRBV20-1 to TRBJ2-5; D remains ambiguous. Trimming shortened V by 4 bases and J by 2 bases, and 11 bases separated the two germline ends. This CDR3 has 13 amino acids. Germline lookup yields CDR1 DFQATT and CDR2 SNEGSKA (reference sequence). The CDR3 sequence is CSAIAGAQETQYF. CDR3 DNA: TGCAGTGCTATAGCAGGAGCTCAAGAGACCCAGTACTTC.

This clonotype occurred many times. The DNA for the CDR3 is TGTGCCAGCAGCGCGCCCGGGGGGGGAGAGCAGTACTTC. It is translated as CASSAPGGGEQYF. J is TRBJ2-7 and V is TRBV7-8; 8 bases align to TRBD2. Losses at the gene ends were 5 bases for V and 7 bases for J; bases not matched to a gene: 7. The germline CDR1 and CDR2 sequences are SGHVS and FQNEAQ. CDR3 length: 13 amino acids.

This clonotype occurred many times. The V gene is TRBV7-8, the J gene TRBJ2-3, with a tentative D call TRBD1 (6 bases). Trimming left V 5 bases short and J 6 bases short, with 12 bases between. Germline assignment: CDR1 SGHVS and CDR2 FQNEAQ. The CDR3 covers 13 residues. In nucleotides, the CDR3 is TGTGCCAGCAGCAATGGACAGACGGATACGCAGTATTTT. This translates into CASSNGQTDTQYF.

This clonotype has more than one count but fewer than ten. The CDR3 is CASSLDFFSYEQYF. In DNA, the CDR3 is TGTGCCAGCAGCTTAGATTTCTTCTCCTACGAGCAGTACTTC. The chain is built from TRBV7-2 and TRBJ2-7; D gene uncertain. Deletions cut 1 base from V and 0 bases from J, with 7 bases between. Germline CDR1 reads SGHTA; CDR2 reads FQGNSA. This CDR3 has 14 amino acids.

A note on this clonotype: A junction boundary mismatches the germline segment, possibly from a read error. The CDR3 DNA reads as TGTGCCAGCTCGAGGGATTCGGGGAACACTGAAGCTTCCTTT. Translated, it gives CASSRDSGNTEASF. This chain connects TRBV5-4 to TRBJ1-1; unclear D gene. This CDR3 has 14 residues. CDR1 is SGHNT and CDR2 is YYREEE in the germline V gene (reference sequence).

This clonotype occurred a few times. J is TRBJ1-4 and V is TRBV18; tentatively, D is TRBD1 (6 bases). The germline V gene has CDR1 KGHSH and CDR2 LQKENI. CDR3 length equals 14 residues. V shed 6 bases and J shed 7 bases, with 15 bases lying between them. The chain's CDR3 is CASSRDTVAEKLFF. In DNA, the CDR3 is TGTGCCAGCTCTCGGGACACGGTGGCTGAAAAACTGTTTTTT.

This clonotype has a count of ten or more. This sequence joins TRBV20-1 and TRBJ1-2; a possible D gene is TRBD1 (5 bases). This CDR3 is built from 22 residues. Germline V gene sequence: CDR1 DFQATT, CDR2 SNEGSKA (reference sequence). Trimming removed 0 bases at V and 10 bases at J, with 42 bases between. The CDR3 reads CSARDPAAANGERQISRRVYTF. The CDR3 coding sequence is TGCAGTGCTAGAGATCCTGCCGCAGCCAACGGAGAACGACAGATATCTCGAAGGGTCTACACCTTC.

The V call is TRBV24-1, the J call TRBJ1-4; 7 positions match TRBD1. Germline values: CDR1 KGHDR, CDR2 SFDVKD. The CDR3 totals 17 residues. V trimming: 3 bases; J trimming: 3 bases; junction bases outside the gene matches: 9. The CDR3 region is CATSDGTGVWANEKLFF. The CDR3 region has the DNA TGTGCCACCAGTGATGGAACAGGGGTTTGGGCTAATGAAAAACTGTTTTTT.

This clonotype was recorded at least ten times. The chain is built from TRBV27 and TRBJ1-4, with D possibly TRBD1 on 5 matching bases. Between the trimmed V and J ends, which lost 6 bases and 6 bases, there was a span of 14 bases. This CDR3 comprises 14 residues. Germline-derived CDR1 and CDR2 are MNHEY and SMNVEV (reference sequence). CDR3 bases: TGTGCCAGCAGCCTCACCGGGACGCATGAAAAACTGTTTTTT. This encodes CASSLTGTHEKLFF.

There are many counts of this clonotype. The rearrangement joins TRBV5-1 to TRBJ2-1; TRBD2 matches 8 bases. Trimming took 3 bases from V and 8 from J; bases not matched to a gene: 4. CDR3 length equals 13 residues. Germline V gene lookup returns CDR1 SGHRS and CDR2 YFSETQ. The CDR3 region has the DNA TGCGCCAGCAGCTCGGGGGGGAGGCATGAGCAGTTCTTC. This translates into CASSSGGRHEQFF. The full variable domain, with the rest looked up from reference TRBV5-1 and TRBJ2-1, is KAGVTQTPRYLIKTRGQQVTLSCSPISGHRSVSWYQQTPGQGLQFLFEYFSETQRNKGNFPGRFSGRQFSNSRSEMNVSTLELGDSALYLCASSSGGRHEQFFGPGTRLTVL.

V usage is TRBV24-1 and J usage is TRBJ1-5; D unclear. The CDR3 has 14 residues. Between the trimmed V and J ends, which lost 3 bases and 6 bases, there was a span of 11 bases. CDR1 is KGHDR, CDR2 SFDVKD, per germline. CDR3 region: CATSDTRAPQPQHF. The CDR3 DNA reads TGTGCCACCAGTGATACAAGAGCCCCTCAGCCCCAGCATTTT.

This clonotype was observed at least ten times. This chain connects TRBV20-1 to TRBJ2-3; no reliable D call. Trimming left V 1 base short and J 0 bases short, with 8 bases between. The CDR3 has 14 amino acids. From germline, CDR1 is DFQATT and CDR2 SNEGSKA (reference sequence). CDR3 sequence reads: CSARVPSSTDTQYF. Here the CDR3 DNA reads TGCAGTGCTAGAGTACCCTCTAGCACAGATACGCAGTATTTT.

In its sample, this clonotype was seen a few times. V and J are TRBV7-8 and TRBJ1-2; D is ambiguous. Deletions cut 1 base from V and 11 bases from J, with 11 bases between. Germline CDR1 and CDR2: SGHVS and FQNEAQ. The CDR3 has 12 amino acids. CDR3 nucleotide sequence: TGTGCCAGCAGCTTAGATTCCTCCGGGTACACCTTC. It codes for CASSLDSSGYTF.

There are many counts of this clonotype. The rearrangement uses TRBV6-1 and TRBJ2-7, with 11 bases fitting TRBD2. Germline trimming cut 5 bases from V and 6 bases from J; bases unmatched to any gene: 9. This CDR3 region has 15 residues. Germline V gene sequence: CDR1 MNHNS, CDR2 SASEGT. CDR3 residues: CASSSRTSGLAEQYF. The CDR3 DNA is TGTGCCAGCAGTAGCCGGACTAGCGGGCTCGCCGAGCAGTACTTC.